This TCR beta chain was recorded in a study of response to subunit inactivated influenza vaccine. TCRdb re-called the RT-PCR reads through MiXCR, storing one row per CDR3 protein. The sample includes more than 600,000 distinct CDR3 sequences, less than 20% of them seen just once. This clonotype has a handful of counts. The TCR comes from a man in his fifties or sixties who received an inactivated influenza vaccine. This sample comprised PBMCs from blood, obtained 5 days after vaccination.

DNA of the CDR3: TGCGCCAGCAGCCCGTCTAGCGGGGACTCCTACAATGAGCAGTTCTTC. It codes for CASSPSSGDSYNEQFF. V and J are TRBV5-1 and TRBJ2-1, with 9 positions matching TRBD2. The CDR3 runs to 16 residues. Germline trimming cut 4 bases from V and 0 bases from J; bases unmatched to any gene: 5. Germline assignment: CDR1 SGHRS and CDR2 YFSETQ.